These 2 T cell receptor beta chains originate from one sample sequenced in a study of T-cell memory formation after mild COVID-19. TCRdb passed the 5' RACE reads through MiXCR, listing each CDR3 protein once. The sample yields 210,000 or so distinct CDR3 sequences, under 12% seen once. The sequenced material came from PBMCs or a T cell subset sorted from them (not recorded which). Receptor source: a man between 18 and 29 years old who had mild COVID-19 (a few samples of this study predate the infection). Cell type and time point are not known.

The chain carries TRBV7-9 and TRBJ1-1; tentatively, D is TRBD1 (5 bases). The V end was cut by 0 bases, the J end by 1 base, with 6 bases between. Germline assignment: CDR1 SEHNR and CDR2 FQNEAQ (reference sequence). The CDR3 loop spans 14 amino acids. The CDR3 is CASSLARANTEAFF. CDR3 DNA: TGTGCCAGCAGCTTAGCCAGGGCGAACACTGAAGCTTTCTTT.

This clonotype was seen repeatedly, ten times or more. The chain is built from TRBV7-2 and TRBJ2-3; D is perhaps TRBD1 or TRBD2 (6 bases each). CDR3 length: 16 residues. V shed 1 base and J shed 3 bases, with 14 bases lying between them. Germline lookup yields CDR1 SGHTA and CDR2 FQGNSA. CDR3 nucleotides: TGTGCCAGCAGCTTAGTACTAGGAGGGGGAACAGATACGCAGTATTTT. Translation: CASSLVLGGGTDTQYF.